The source of this T cell receptor (beta chain) is a study of control samples from healthy donors and cancer patients (dated by TCRdb to 2018 to 2020). CDR3 length: 19 amino acids, cysteine to phenylalanine. Of the read, only the CDR3 DNA is kept; its 57 bases are in frame from base 1. The junction shows trimming of 7 bases on V and 4 bases on J, and the gene matches do not reach 22 bases of it. Looking up the germline V gene yields CDR1 SNHLY and CDR2 FYNNEI. Regarding this clone: Its antigen target is currently unknown. It has no much larger one-base neighbor in the sample; base qualities were not kept.

The receptor library was made with the immunoSEQ multiplex PCR assay. Drawn from immuneACCESS, this table holds only the in-frame rearrangements with V and J called that TCRdb kept. Clones are partly lost; checked studies trace under half to an unresolved V gene and leave the rest unexplained. The sample contains roughly 86,000 clones, 90% of them found a single time. The top ten constitute about 4% of the sample. The sample comprised blood. This TCR was sampled from a woman aged 18-35 years in good health. Recombination connected TRBV2 to TRBJ2-7, and 10 junctional nucleotides match TRBD1. The DNA sequence is TGTGCCAGCACCCGAAGCGGGACAGGGGCCCTCGTAGGCTCTTACGAGCAGTACTTC. This codes for CASTRSGTGALVGSYEQYF.